There are a few counts of the clone carrying this T cell receptor (beta chain). Antigen unknown. Germline is not matched at one junction end, which may reflect a read error. TCRdb ran MiXCR on the reads and lists one entry per CDR3 protein. There are hundreds of thousands of distinct CDR3 sequences in the sample; less than 35% occur only once, and around an eighth lies in the top ten. This sample is drawn from a study of T cell repertoires in cytomegalovirus infection. About the study: A matching HLA type, together with CMV infection, was signaled by public TCR beta signatures. General observations from the study: Dominating the ex vivo response were TCR beta clonotypes that were CMV-specific and HLA-C-restricted. Cumulative frequency (of public TCR beta family members) identified carriers of CMV plus the relevant HLA.

Looked up from germline, CDR1 is KGHSH and CDR2 is LQKENI. CDR3 length: 14 amino acids. This sample comprised cultured CD8+ T cells from PBMCs, obtained from culture after CMV antigen stimulation. V gene TRBV18 combines with J gene TRBJ2-1, with D uncertain. The receptor was isolated from a human donor in good health (CMV status not recorded). Some clones in this sample may be carry-over from other donors' samples. The CDR3 reads CASSPEADRNEQFF. In DNA, the CDR3 is TGCGCCAGCTCACCAGAGGCAGATCGGAATGAGCAGTTCTTC.